This TCR beta chain was found in a study of cytomegalovirus exposure and HLA in healthy donors (dated by TCRdb to 2017 to 2019). Broadly, across the study: In an earlier analysis of fewer than 750 of the donors, 276 Gb of sequence data and 117 million unique TCR beta sequences from about 179 million T cells were reported. An early release that covered 500 to 800 HLA-typed donors contained 250 to 350 gigabases of sequencing data and about 84 million unique TCR sequences. Of the roughly 390 genotyped donors, approximately 82% fell in the genetic ancestry cluster associated with self-reported Caucasian donors. The study aimed to test whether cataloging public T cell receptors could reveal signatures of past pathogen exposure. The study used immunosequencing to profile the T cell repertoires of approximately 690 subjects and linked those repertoires to cytomegalovirus serostatus. Besides the first cohort of 666 subjects, a separate validation cohort made up of around 120 different subjects was used. To predict cytomegalovirus infection status, the study brought together high-throughput TCR immunosequencing, statistical association of individual TCRs with disease status, and machine learning. A later analysis re-analyzed previously published TCR beta repertoires from roughly 690 donors and added high-resolution HLA genotyping to study TCR occurrence patterns. The later analysis used no new phenotypic data to find candidate immune exposures, relying instead on TCR beta sequences and their occurrence across donors. An earlier analysis of 587 of the donors used high-throughput TCR beta sequencing to judge whether each TCR beta V gene segment behaved as functional or pseudogenic. Donor age, sex, ethnicity and CMV serostatus were compiled together with the repertoire data. A later genetic analysis used genome-wide SNP genotypes for 398 of the 666 donors, treating that subset as a discovery cohort. Every repertoire in the discovery cohort had been generated on one and the same sequencing platform. HLA typing included class I and class II loci at four-digit resolution. The number of donors typed differed by locus, with 629-630 for A, B, C, DRB1 and DQB1, roughly 520 for DQA1, 606 for DPA1, and under 490 for DPB1. Because of strong linkage in the cohort, 4 to 6 DR-DQ haplotypes were treated as single units for association and clustering. Among a few hundred genotyped donors of the cohort, an average of about 240,000 unique TCR beta nucleotide sequences were sequenced per donor, roughly 18% of them non-productive. Study-wide conclusions, independent of this receptor: Assigning TCR associations to individual alleles was difficult when HLA alleles, especially DR and DQ, strongly co-occurred. Presence/absence analyses assumed roughly uniform sequencing depth across donors, an assumption that may not hold. Across donors, most TCR sequences were observed very rarely, whereas some public TCRs were present in many individuals. In both the original and validation cohorts, the classifier was reported to diagnose cytomegalovirus status with high specificity and sensitivity. An earlier analysis of around 540 of the donors showed that most TCR beta V segments appeared in productive rearrangements either about 90% or about 30% of the time, which broadly matched IMGT annotations. The 87-base-pair reads could not distinguish some IMGT-functional V segments, including TRBV6-2 and TRBV6-3, so those segments were excluded. In a later analysis, several top co-occurrence clusters were reported to appear linked to parvovirus B19, influenza, CMV and Epstein-Barr virus. In a later analysis, the rate of TCR association differed among HLA loci, with DRB1 alleles having the most associated TCRs and HLA-C alleles having the fewest. A later genetic analysis reported fewer N-insertions in productive TCRs among donors in an Asian-associated ancestry cluster than the roughly 690-donor mean. The only immune exposure information available for the cohort was CMV serostatus. In a later analysis, HLA-associated TCR beta chains were found to be more clonally expanded and to have lower generation probabilities than equally common non-associated chains. Specific HLA alleles were associated with 16,951 TCR beta sequences at a false discovery rate of 0.05 in a later analysis. Most CMV-associated TCR beta chains appeared to be HLA-restricted in a later analysis, and the HLA associations seemed to be driven largely by CMV exposure. The authors suggested that the approach could potentially be extended to other disease states and immunological phenotypes. A later genetic analysis associated a missense DCLRE1C variant with V-gene and J-gene trimming of TCR beta chains, and an independent cohort replicated the association. The study listed 164 TCR beta chains as associated with cytomegalovirus. Correlated functional status among segregating V segments might reflect linkage disequilibrium, but an unknown experimental factor could not be ruled out. Because HLA typing was missing for some donors at each locus, association tests included only the typed subset. A further reported finding was that TCR beta sequences accurately predicted the HLA-A and HLA-B alleles for most subjects in the first cohort. Three of the identified cytomegalovirus-associated TCR beta chains were confirmed in vitro to be specific for cytomegalovirus antigens. Some 15 rarely observed V segments, including chromosome 9 orphons, were excluded from the earlier analysis of approximately 500 of the donors because counts were too low. Only TCR beta chains were sequenced in this cohort, and the absence of alpha or paired-chain data limited detectable features. A cluster of highly shared sequence variants was judged likely to be a technical artifact of the sequencing pipeline.

CDR1 SGHTA and CDR2 FQGNSA are derived from the germline V gene. From its cysteine to its phenylalanine, the CDR3 spans 15 amino acids. The DNA shown is the 45-base CDR3, in frame from base 1. Unmatched junction bases come to 9, with V trimmed by 4 bases and J by 8 bases. Library preparation was by the immunoSEQ multiplex PCR assay. For the multiplex PCR, a mixture combining 60 forward primers for TCR Vbeta segments and 13 reverse primers for TCR Jbeta segments was used. The CDR3 region of rearranged TCR beta genes was amplified from genomic DNA by a multiplex PCR assay. On the Illumina HiSeq System, the amplified TCR beta libraries were sequenced as 87-base-pair reads. In the authors' own workflow: Across the 500 to 850 repertoires, a later analysis counted roughly 84 million unique TCR beta chains, 9.5 million to 12 million of which were shared by at least two donors. Raw reads were error-corrected and collapsed into unique sequences with a nearest-neighbor algorithm that merged closely related sequences to remove PCR and sequencing errors. To assign V, D and J gene segments, CDR3 sequences were aligned to IMGT reference sequences. For a sequence to be retained, a match of at least six nucleotides to both a V gene segment and a J gene segment was required. A rearrangement was called productive if the CDR3 had no stop codons and remained in frame with V and J, and every other rearrangement was called non-productive. Following IMGT convention, CDR3 was defined as the stretch from the second conserved V-encoded cysteine to the conserved J-encoded phenylalanine. Sequences without an unambiguous match to a single V gene segment were excluded from the earlier analysis of about 600 of the donors. An earlier analysis of fewer than 650 of the donors classified V segments as functional when productive rearrangements were above 56.7% and as segregating when the standard deviation between donors was above 5%. A statistical classification framework was built to diagnose cytomegalovirus status from the catalog of TCR beta chain sequences. V and J gene assignment, in a later analysis, came from comparing TCR nucleotide sequences with IMGT/GENE-DB human TR gene sequences. In a later analysis, CDR3 sequences and most-parsimonious VDJ recombination scenarios were assigned using the TCRdist pipeline. In a later analysis, each TCR beta chain was defined by its CDR3 amino acid sequence together with its V-gene family, and reads without a unique V-gene family were excluded. To address suspected cross-contamination and a sequencing artifact, a later analysis removed roughly 580 highly shared, low-generation-probability nucleotide sequences. A later analysis calculated a clonal expansion index for each public chain from normalized within-repertoire ranks of inferred template counts. In a later analysis, generation probabilities were computed with a VDJ recombination model fitted to out-of-frame rearrangements, and the resulting probabilities were checked against IGoR. A later analysis scored TCR-TCR, TCR-HLA and TCR-CMV co-occurrence with hypergeometric tests, applying a repertoire-size bias correction to TCR pairs. In a later analysis, false discovery rates were estimated by permuting HLA or CMV assignments 20 times. In a later analysis, co-occurring TCRs were grouped using DBSCAN, and TCRdist sequence similarity was added for clustering within HLA-allele-positive subsets. Co-occurrence clustering excluded repertoires with fewer than 30,000 or more than 120,000 public chains, plus five with anomalous nucleotide sharing. TCRdb's version of the immuneACCESS table is confined to in-frame rearrangements and falls short of the full clone set. An unresolved V gene accounts for under half of the shortfall where checked; the remainder is of unknown origin. Clonal size and the V and J genes are those of that table, whereas D and trimming came from the DNA. The sample table lists around 150,000 clones, 80% of them with a count of one. Around 2% of the sample is in the top ten clones.

Remarks on this clone: Its antigen remains unidentified. Base qualities are missing; no much larger clone stands one base away.

The cohort was made up of roughly 670 healthy bone marrow donors. At the time of sampling, every cohort member was nominally healthy, though immune exposures that went unrecorded were likely present. The donor was CMV seronegative and belonged to the group of under 400 seronegative cohort members. A peripheral blood sample was collected from each donor, and TCR beta sequencing was performed on peripheral blood mononuclear cells. The Qiagen DNeasy Blood Extraction Kit was used to extract genomic DNA from the blood cell samples. This clonotype originated in a man aged 25 to 40 in good health and CMV-seronegative. Here the chain combines TRBV7-2 and TRBJ2-4, with 9 bases in between that match TRBD1. Sequenced material: PBMCs. The CDR3 in this case is CASSSQGARGDIQYF. The DNA sequence is TGTGCCAGCAGCTCACAGGGGGCCAGGGGAGACATTCAGTACTTC.